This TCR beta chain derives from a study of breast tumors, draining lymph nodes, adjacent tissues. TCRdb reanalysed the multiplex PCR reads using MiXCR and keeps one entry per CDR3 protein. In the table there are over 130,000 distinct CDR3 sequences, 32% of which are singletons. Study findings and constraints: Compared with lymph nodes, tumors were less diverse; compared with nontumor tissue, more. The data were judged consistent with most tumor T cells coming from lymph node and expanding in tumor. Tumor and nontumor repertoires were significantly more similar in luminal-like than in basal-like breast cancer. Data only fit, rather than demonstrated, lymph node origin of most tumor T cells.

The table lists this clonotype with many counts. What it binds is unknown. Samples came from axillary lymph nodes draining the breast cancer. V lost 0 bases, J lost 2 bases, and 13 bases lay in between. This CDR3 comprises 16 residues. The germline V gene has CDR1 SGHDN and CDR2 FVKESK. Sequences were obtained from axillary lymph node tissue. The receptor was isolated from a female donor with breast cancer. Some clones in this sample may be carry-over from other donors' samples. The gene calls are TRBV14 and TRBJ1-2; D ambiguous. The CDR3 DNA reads TGTGCCAGCAGCCAAGACCCGGGTCGGCCAAACTATGGCTACACCTTC. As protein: CASSQDPGRPNYGYTF.